This TCR beta chain is from a study of Graves' ophthalmopathy and Graves' hyperthyroidism. Amplified material comprised TCR beta CDR3 regions derived from RNA transcripts. First-round RT-PCR used HTBI primers; second-round multiplex PCR followed. TCRdb itself ran the multiplex PCR reads through MiXCR, one entry per CDR3 protein. The table records 450,000 to 600,000 distinct CDR3 sequences, less than 45% of them present only once. CDR1 and CDR2 from the germline V gene are SEHNR and FQNEAQ (reference sequence). The CDR3 is 17 residues long. The ends lost 1 base at V and 2 bases at J; junction bases unmatched: 7. Clinical symptoms, serum thyroxine, TRAb, thyroid ultrasound and orbital computed tomography were relied on for diagnosis. This clonotype was observed at least ten times.

The chain couples TRBV7-9 to TRBJ2-5; 10 positions match TRBD1. The clonotype was recovered from an adult man with Graves' hyperthyroidism. The source material was peripheral blood or thyroid tissue (not recorded which). The CDR3 coding sequence is TGTGCCAGCAGCTTAGTGGCAGGACAGGGGGGACAAGAGACCCAGTACTTC. The encoded protein is CASSLVAGQGGQETQYF.